The following is a T cell receptor beta chain sequence with its context. This clone was seen once. Its antigen is unknown. Nothing much larger sits one base from this clone, and base qualities are not available. The data belong to a study of shared clonotypes between healthy human individuals (dated by TCRdb to 2019 to 2021). Background for the entire study: The cohort included three men and two women between 18 and 49 years of age. To increase sequencing depth and limit assay-specific biases, TCR repertoire library preparation and sequencing were carried out by different laboratories using diverse techniques. Blood TCR repertoires of five healthy adults were deeply sequenced to estimate repertoire size and the extent of clonotype sharing between individuals. Between about 0.94 and 8.9 billion PBMCs per donor were obtained by leukapheresis. For each donor, three plates each were used for CD4 naive and CD4 memory, two plates were used for CD8 naive, and one plate was used for CD8 memory. Broad study findings and their caveats: Even with the large sequencing depth, rarefaction of the sorted-subset datasets indicated that sequencing was incomplete. Across a handful of donors, about 5% of naive CD4, approximately 3.6% of naive CD8, 2% to 2.5% of memory CD4, and approximately 0.4% of memory CD8 clonotypes were shared. The genetic and exposure-history diversity represented was limited by the small number of donors. Naive subsets generally had larger estimated clonotype richness than memory subsets. Sampling was restricted to blood, and TCR repertoires in tissues likely differ from the TCR repertoires found in blood. Compared with non-shared clonotypes, the clonotypes found in all four sorted-subset donors had higher generation probabilities. Pairwise subsampling led to the expectation that sequencing depth would affect the degree of clonotype sharing among donors.

For the CD8 naive samples, CD45RO-negative cells were positively selected for CCR7, yielding a CD45RA+CCR7+ population from which TemRA cells were excluded. The donors were healthy, HIV-negative adults with no recently reported acute infections or vaccinations. Every donor was a Caucasian adult living in Nashville, Tennessee, USA. Blood was obtained by leukapheresis, after which PBMCs were separated by Ficoll-Histopaque density gradient centrifugation and cryopreserved in liquid nitrogen vapor phase. Analytical flow cytometry was used to check the purity and quantity of every magnetically sorted T cell population. Genomic DNA was isolated from every sorted fraction and measured by UV absorbance on a Nanodrop 2000c. V is cut back by 0 bases and J by 5 bases, with 5 bases in the junction unmatched. Inclusive of the bounding cysteine and phenylalanine, the CDR3 is 15 residues long. Only the CDR3 DNA is retained, 45 bases long and in frame from the first base. The germline V gene yields WSHSY for CDR1 and SAAADI for CDR2.

Using the deep immunoSEQ assay, TCR CDR3 regions were amplified from genomic DNA by multiplex PCR. For each cell subset, the extracted genomic DNA was distributed evenly across all wells of several immunoSEQ 96-well plates, and each plate served as one replicate. Each replicate PCR for sorted subsets received approximately 200 ng genomic DNA, equal to tens of thousands of T cell genomes. Purified libraries were measured with a Qubit 3.0 fluorometer, size-checked on a Bioanalyzer 2100, and measured again with the KAPA Library Quantification kit. Every immunoSEQ 96-well plate was sequenced on a dedicated single-read 150-cycle Illumina NextSeq 550 flow cell. Per the authors' processing: Because only junctional sequences without quality scores were contained in the immunoSEQ output, filtering matching that applied to full-length reads could not be performed. To assign V/J genes and CDR3, sequences were annotated using PyIR, a Python wrapper for IgBLAST v1.9, with IMGT germline references. Reads with weak V/J assignments (E-value above 1e-6), missing CDR3, stop codons, out-of-frame junctions, or ambiguous translated residues were removed. V3J clonotypes were defined by identical inferred V gene, J gene, and CDR3 amino acid sequence. Percentage overlap between repertoires was computed as shared unique clonotypes divided by the size of the smaller repertoire. RTK rarefaction, the Chao1 estimator, and Recon v2.1 estimates of unobserved clonotypes were used to assess repertoire richness. OLGA was used to compute generation probabilities for all TCRbeta clonotypes that the gDNA method yielded from a few donors. Entries here come from immuneACCESS through TCRdb and include only in-frame sequences with V and J called. Some clones fail to appear in such tables; in the studies checked, an unresolved V gene covers under half of the shortfall, and the cause of the remainder is unknown. That table gives V, J and clone size, and the DNA gave D and trimming. The sample table holds over 2 million clones, of which around 96% were seen once. 1.1% of the sample is held by the ten biggest clonotypes.

This sequence was found in a man between 18 and 35 years old in good health. Material: naive CD8+ T cells sorted from blood. This specimen's cell subset or site label, per the study, means: CD45RA+CCR7+. The receptor chain draws on TRBV10-2 and TRBJ2-7, with TRBD2 matching 9 junction bases. The sequence in DNA is TGCGCCAGCAGTGAGTCGGGGACTAGCTTCGACGAGCAGTACTTC. Its protein product is CASSESGTSFDEQYF.